The present entry profiles one T cell receptor beta chain with its context. The germline V and J ends were trimmed by 8 bases and 0 bases, with 14 bases remaining between them. The germline V gene has CDR1 SNHLY and CDR2 FYNNEI. This CDR3 comprises 14 residues. Seattle participants joined during active infection and were tracked over time. Authors' data handling: Quantification of nucleated cells was approximated via reference gene primer amplification. Clones were read by immunoSEQ multiplex PCR, and TCRdb kept only the in-frame ones, dropping some. D and trimming were read from the DNA, whereas the V and J calls and clone size are those reported in that table. The sample gives roughly 570,000 clones, around nine tenths of which show up once; roughly 8% is in the top ten. This sample was included in a study of blood T cell repertoires in COVID-19.

Sequencing was carried out using peripheral blood. The rearrangement links TRBV2 to TRBJ2-7; possibly TRBD2 for D (5 bases). This receptor was taken from a woman in her fifties or sixties with COVID-19, enrolled during active disease. The CDR3 region is CASAEGLYSYEQYF. As DNA, the CDR3 is TGTGCCAGCGCCGAAGGACTTTACTCCTACGAGCAGTACTTC.